What follows are 22 T cell receptor beta chains derived from one specimen sequenced in a study of OX40 agonist ivuxolimab in advanced cancers. Assay used: immunoSEQ multiplex PCR; TCRdb lists only in-frame clones, some missing. The sample lists roughly 120,000 clones, 92% occurring once. Here the sequenced sample was CD4+ or CD8+ T cells sorted from blood, taken in a trial of the OX40 agonist ivuxolimab. Source of these receptors: an adult with an advanced solid tumor such as melanoma, head and neck, liver or kidney cancer.

The rearrangement links TRBV28 to TRBJ2-7; 10 bases line up with TRBD2. J was trimmed by 3 bases and V by 5 bases; bases with no gene match: 4. This CDR3 has 14 amino acids. Germline V gene data show CDR1 as MDHEN and CDR2 as SYDVKM. The CDR3 DNA is TGTGCCAGCAGTCGAGGGACTAGCGACTACGAGCAGTACTTC. Translating it yields CASSRGTSDYEQYF.

This chain connects TRBV6-5 to TRBJ1-4, with D perhaps TRBD1 (6 bases). The V gene lost 4 bases and the J gene lost 8 bases, with 8 bases spanning the gap. The length of the CDR3 is 12 residues. Germline V lookup: CDR1 MNHEY, CDR2 SVGAGI. CDR3 in DNA: TGTGCCAGCAGTTCCCAGGGGGAAAAACTGTTTTTT. It translates to CASSSQGEKLFF.

The sample holds one count of this clone. J is TRBJ2-7 and V is TRBV13; D remains unclear. V was trimmed by 4 bases and J by 3 bases, leaving 7 bases between them. The CDR3 has 12 residues. The germline gives CDR1 PRHDT, CDR2 FYEKMQ (reference sequence). Here the CDR3 reads CASSSESYEQYF. The DNA of the CDR3 is TGTGCCAGCAGCTCCGAGAGCTACGAGCAGTACTTC.

V gene TRBV9 combines with J gene TRBJ1-2; D is possibly TRBD1 (5 bases). The CDR3 has 15 residues. V lost 4 bases and J 5 bases, leaving 18 bases between the germline ends. Per germline, CDR1 SGDLS and CDR2 YYNGEE. This chain's CDR3 is CASSFSGQGGYGYTF. The CDR3 DNA reads as TGTGCCAGCAGCTTCTCCGGCCAGGGAGGGTATGGCTACACCTTC.

The genes are TRBV11-3 and TRBJ2-1; maybe TRBD2 (7 bases). The CDR3 is made up of 16 amino acids. The germline V and J ends were trimmed by 3 bases and 4 bases, with 16 bases remaining between them. Germline V gene sequence: CDR1 SGHNT, CDR2 YENEEA. Written as DNA, the CDR3 is TGTGCCAGCAGCTTCAGGACAGAGGGGGGGTACAATGAGCAGTTCTTC. As protein: CASSFRTEGGYNEQFF. Combining the CDR3 with reference TRBV11-3 and TRBJ2-1 gives the whole variable domain EAGVVQSPRYKIIEKKQPVAFWCNPISGHNTLYWYLQNLGQGPELLIRYENEEAVDDSQLPKDRFSAERLKGVDSTLKIQPAELGDSAVYLCASSFRTEGGYNEQFFGPGTRLTVL.

This chain joins TRBV27 and TRBJ1-5, with 7 bases matching TRBD1. The J segment lost 5 bases and the V segment lost 2 bases, leaving 9 bases of the junction unmatched. This CDR3 contains 16 residues. Germline V CDR1 and CDR2: MNHEY, SMNVEV (reference sequence). CDR3 nucleotides: TGTGCCAGCAGTTTAGGGACAGCGCCTCCCTATCAGCCCCAGCATTTT. This translates into CASSLGTAPPYQPQHF.

J is TRBJ2-7 and V is TRBV7-6; D is uncertain. Germline V CDR1 and CDR2: SGHVS, FNYEAQ. The V and J ends lost 2 bases and 4 bases respectively, with 12 bases between them. The CDR3 runs to 14 residues. This CDR3 reads CASSLNSASYEQYF. CDR3 nucleotide sequence: TGTGCCAGCAGCTTAAACAGCGCCAGTTACGAGCAGTACTTC.

The rearrangement links TRBV28 to TRBJ1-4; the match to TRBD1 covers 9 bases. Germline CDR1 MDHEN, CDR2 SYDVKM. This CDR3 contains 16 residues. After removal of 9 bases from V and 3 bases from J, the junction contained 11 bases not matched to a gene. In nucleotides, the CDR3 is TGTGCCAGTTTGACAGGGGGGAGCGGGTCTAATGAAAAACTGTTTTTT. Translation gives CASLTGGSGSNEKLFF.

The rearrangement joins TRBV5-8 to TRBJ2-2; unclear D gene. Deletions cut 0 bases from V and 2 bases from J, with 5 bases between. This CDR3 has 14 residues. Germline V gene lookup returns CDR1 SGHTS and CDR2 YDEGEE. CDR3 protein: CASSLAPNTGELFF. For the CDR3, the DNA is TGTGCCAGCAGCTTGGCCCCCAACACCGGGGAGCTGTTTTTT.

With respect to this clone: Sequence at one end of the junction differs from germline and may be a read error. The chain joins TRBV5-1 to TRBJ2-1, with TRBD2 identical over 11 bases. Per germline, CDR1 SGHRS and CDR2 YFSETQ. The CDR3 loop spans 18 amino acids. The CDR3 DNA sequence: TGCGCCAGCAGCTACCGAACTTTTAGCGGGAGGGCCTATAATGAGCAGTTCTTC. This translates into CASSYRTFSGRAYNEQFF.

This rearrangement joins TRBV27 to TRBJ2-1; D unclear. V gave up 1 base and J gave up 4 bases, with 8 bases separating them. This CDR3 is built from 14 residues. CDR1 is MNHEY and CDR2 is SMNVEV in the germline V gene (reference sequence). The CDR3 region is CASSLYPEYNEQFF. CDR3 nucleotides: TGTGCCAGCAGTTTATACCCGGAGTACAATGAGCAGTTCTTC.

V is TRBV5-4 and J is TRBJ2-1; weak D call: TRBD2 (5 bases). With 2 bases removed from V and 2 bases from J, the gap between germline ends came to 11 bases. The CDR3 extends over 15 amino acids. The germline CDR1 and CDR2 sequences are SGHNT and YYREEE (reference sequence). This CDR3 is CASSFWENPYNEQFF. Here the CDR3 DNA reads TGTGCCAGCAGCTTTTGGGAGAATCCCTACAATGAGCAGTTCTTC.

This clone was observed a few times. The rearrangement uses TRBV6-6 and TRBJ1-1, with a weak D call TRBD1 (5 bases). CDR1 and CDR2 (germline): MNHNY, SVGAGI (reference sequence). Trimming cost V 0 bases and J 0 bases, with 11 bases left between them. The CDR3 sequence is 16 residues long. The DNA for the CDR3 is TGTGCCAGCAGTTACTCGGGAGCAGGGTTGAACACTGAAGCTTTCTTT. It translates to CASSYSGAGLNTEAFF.

The chain joins TRBV28 to TRBJ2-4; a weak D match, TRBD1 (5 bases). In germline, CDR1 is MDHEN, CDR2 SYDVKM. This CDR3 comprises 14 residues. V was trimmed by 1 base and J by 8 bases, leaving 12 bases between them. CDR3 sequence (DNA): TGTGCCAGCAGTTTATCGTCAGGGCGAGACATTCAGTACTTC. Encoded protein: CASSLSSGRDIQYF.

In its sample, this clone was seen once. The chain employs TRBV12-2 and TRBJ2-7; the D call in the table, TRBD2, was not verified against the DNA. TRBV12-2 constitutes a pseudogene. The CDR3 is made up of 15 amino acids. The chain's CDR3 is CASRLALAGNYEQYF. CDR3 DNA sequence: TGTGCAAGTCGCTTAGCGCTAGCGGGGAACTACGAGCAGTACTTC.

The rearrangement uses TRBV29-1 and TRBJ2-7; 13 nucleotides align to TRBD2. After removal of 6 bases from V and 1 base from J, the junction contained 3 bases not matched to a gene. Germline values: CDR1 SQVTM, CDR2 ANQGSEA. This CDR3 contains 14 residues. The CDR3 loop is CSVAGLAGSYEQYF. CDR3 DNA: TGCAGCGTAGCGGGACTAGCGGGGTCCTACGAGCAGTACTTC.

CDR3 in DNA: TGTGCCAGCTCACCAGGTCAGGTGGCCAACGTCCTGACTTTC. It codes for CASSPGQVANVLTF. This chain uses TRBV18 with TRBJ2-6; D unresolved. The V end lost 2 bases, the J end lost 6 bases, and 8 bases lay between the germline ends. The germline V gene encodes CDR1 KGHSH and CDR2 LQKENI. The CDR3 is 14 amino acids. Complete variable domain (other parts from reference TRBV18 and TRBJ2-6): NAGVMQNPRHLVRRRGQEARLRCSPMKGHSHVYWYRQLPEEGLKFMVYLQKENIIDESGMPKERFSAEFPKEGPSILRIQQVVRGDSAAYFCASSPGQVANVLTFGAGSRLTVL.

This sequence joins TRBV30 and TRBJ1-2, with D perhaps matching TRBD1 (6 bases). V lost 0 bases to trimming and J lost 8 bases, with 13 bases between them. This CDR3 is 13 amino acids long. Germline V gene sequence: CDR1 GTSNPN, CDR2 SVGIG (reference sequence). The CDR3, as DNA: TGTGCCTGGAGTGTCGGGGGGGCAGGAGGCTACACCTTC. Its translation: CAWSVGGAGGYTF.

The chain uses TRBV19 and TRBJ2-7, with TRBD1 as a possible D gene (5 bases). Trimming took 3 bases from V and 1 from J, leaving 13 bases between them. The CDR3 is 15 amino acids. Germline CDR1 is LNHDA and CDR2 is SQIVND (reference sequence). CDR3 region: CASSIGGAASYEQYF. The CDR3 DNA sequence: TGTGCCAGTAGTATCGGTGGGGCAGCGTCCTACGAGCAGTACTTC.

Of note for this clone: Other nucleotide sequences in the sample specify the same CDR3. The chain joins TRBV6-5 to TRBJ1-1; TRBD1 is a possible D gene (6 bases). Trimming stripped 0 bases from V and 5 bases from J, with 7 bases between. CDR3 length equals 13 residues. Germline loops: CDR1 MNHEY, CDR2 SVGAGI. CDR3 DNA: TGTGCCAGCAGTTACTCAGGGGGGACTGAAGCTTTCTTT. Its translation is CASSYSGGTEAFF.

J is TRBJ2-6 and V is TRBV27; D uncertain. Trimming pared 4 bases from V and 2 bases from J, leaving 12 bases between. The CDR3 sequence is 16 residues long. The germline CDR1 and CDR2 sequences are MNHEY and SMNVEV (reference sequence). CDR3 nucleotides: TGTGCCAGCAGTTCCCCCTCTCAGGCTGGGGCCAACGTCCTGACTTTC. Protein: CASSSPSQAGANVLTF.

The V call is TRBV11-2, the J call TRBJ2-1; 7 bases line up with TRBD2. Germline V CDR1 and CDR2: SGHAT, FQNNGV. With 0 bases clipped from V and 4 bases from J, the junction kept 6 bases outside the gene matches. CDR3 length: 16 residues. CDR3 sequence: CASSLDLAGAYNEQFF. The CDR3 region has the DNA TGTGCCAGCAGCTTAGATTTGGCGGGAGCTTACAATGAGCAGTTCTTC.